This TCR beta chain stems from a study of T cell repertoires in cytomegalovirus infection. Across the study: Matching HLA type and CMV infection were both indicated by public TCR beta signatures. The study, taken as a whole, reports: Based on cumulative public TCR beta family frequency, carriers of CMV plus the relevant HLA were identified. HLA-C-restricted TCR beta clonotypes specific for CMV led the ex vivo response.

A note on this clonotype: Antigen: not known.

TCRdb fed the reads into MiXCR, producing one record per CDR3 protein. This table holds approximately 260,000 distinct CDR3 sequences, about 18% found once. The TCR sequence derives from a human donor in good health (CMV status not recorded). Some clones in this sample may be carry-over from other donors' samples. Material for sequencing was CD8+ T cells from PBMCs.

CDR3 loop: CASRQGIGTEAFF. For the CDR3, the DNA is TGTGCCAGCAGACAGGGTATCGGCACTGAAGCTTTCTTT. The chain recombines TRBV6-5 with TRBJ1-1, with D perhaps TRBD1 (6 bases). V dropped 6 bases and J dropped 4 bases, with 12 bases sitting between them. The CDR3 runs to 13 residues. The V gene's germline CDR1 is MNHEY and CDR2 SVGAGI.